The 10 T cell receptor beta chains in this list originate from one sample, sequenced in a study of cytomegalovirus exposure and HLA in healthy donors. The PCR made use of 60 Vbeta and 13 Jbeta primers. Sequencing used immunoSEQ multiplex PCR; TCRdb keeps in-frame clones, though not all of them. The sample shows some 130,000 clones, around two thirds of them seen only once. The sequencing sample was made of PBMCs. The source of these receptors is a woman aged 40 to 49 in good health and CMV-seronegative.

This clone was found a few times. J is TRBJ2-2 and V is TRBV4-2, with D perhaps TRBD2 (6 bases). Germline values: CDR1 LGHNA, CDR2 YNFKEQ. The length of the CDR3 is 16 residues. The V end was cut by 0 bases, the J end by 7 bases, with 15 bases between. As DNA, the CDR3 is TGTGCCAGCAGCCAAGATTTGGCCCTGGAGGGCGGGGAGCTGTTTTTT. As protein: CASSQDLALEGGELFF.

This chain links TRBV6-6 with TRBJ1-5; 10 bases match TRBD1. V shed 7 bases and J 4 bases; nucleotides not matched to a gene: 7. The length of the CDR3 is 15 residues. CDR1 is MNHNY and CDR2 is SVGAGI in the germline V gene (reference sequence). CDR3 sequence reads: CASNQDRGKNQPQHF. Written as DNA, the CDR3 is TGTGCCAGCAACCAGGACAGGGGGAAAAATCAGCCCCAGCATTTT.

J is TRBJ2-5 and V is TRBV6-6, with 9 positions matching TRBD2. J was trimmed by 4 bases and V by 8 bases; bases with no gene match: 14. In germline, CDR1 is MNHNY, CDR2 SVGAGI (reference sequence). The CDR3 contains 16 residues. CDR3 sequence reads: CASSLGGGGAPETQYF. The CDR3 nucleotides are TGTGCCAGCTCTCTCGGCGGCGGGGGGGCCCCAGAGACCCAGTACTTC.

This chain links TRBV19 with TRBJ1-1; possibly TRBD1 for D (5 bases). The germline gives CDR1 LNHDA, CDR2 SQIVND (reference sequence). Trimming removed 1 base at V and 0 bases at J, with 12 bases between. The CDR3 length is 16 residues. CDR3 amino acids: CASSIGGADMNTEAFF. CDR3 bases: TGTGCCAGTAGTATAGGCGGGGCGGACATGAACACTGAAGCTTTCTTT.

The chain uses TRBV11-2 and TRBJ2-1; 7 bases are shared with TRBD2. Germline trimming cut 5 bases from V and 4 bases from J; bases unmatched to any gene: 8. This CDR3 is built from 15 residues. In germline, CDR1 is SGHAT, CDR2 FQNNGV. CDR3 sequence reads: CASSLREVVYNEQFF. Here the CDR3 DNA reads TGTGCCAGCAGCCTCCGGGAGGTAGTATACAATGAGCAGTTCTTC.

This chain's CDR3 is CASSQVQGGEETQYF. The CDR3 DNA reads TGCGCCAGCAGCCAAGTTCAGGGAGGTGAAGAGACCCAGTACTTC. The chain couples TRBV4-1 to TRBJ2-5; perhaps TRBD2 as D (6 bases). Germline CDR1 is MGHRA and CDR2 is YSYEKL. The V end was cut by 1 base, the J end by 3 bases, with 12 bases between. The CDR3 runs to 15 residues.

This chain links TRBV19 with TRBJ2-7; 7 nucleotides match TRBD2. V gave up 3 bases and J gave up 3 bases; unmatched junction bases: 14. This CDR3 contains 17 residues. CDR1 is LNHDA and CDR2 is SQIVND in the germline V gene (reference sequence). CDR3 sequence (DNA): TGTGCCAGTAGTATGGGGGGGGTGACGATAGGCGGCTACGAGCAGTACTTC. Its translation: CASSMGGVTIGGYEQYF.

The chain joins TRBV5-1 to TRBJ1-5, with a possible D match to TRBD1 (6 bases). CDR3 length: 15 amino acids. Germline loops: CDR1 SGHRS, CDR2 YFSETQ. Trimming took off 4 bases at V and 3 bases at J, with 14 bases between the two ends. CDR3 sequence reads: CASSPSGDPNQPQHF. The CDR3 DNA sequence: TGCGCCAGCAGCCCATCAGGGGATCCCAATCAGCCCCAGCATTTT. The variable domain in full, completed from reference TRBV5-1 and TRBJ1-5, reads KAGVTQTPRYLIKTRGQQVTLSCSPISGHRSVSWYQQTPGQGLQFLFEYFSETQRNKGNFPGRFSGRQFSNSRSEMNVSTLELGDSALYLCASSPSGDPNQPQHFGDGTRLSIL.

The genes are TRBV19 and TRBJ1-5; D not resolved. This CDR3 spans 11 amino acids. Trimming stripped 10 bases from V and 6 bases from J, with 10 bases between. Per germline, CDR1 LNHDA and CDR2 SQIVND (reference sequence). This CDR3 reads CATSEGQPQHF. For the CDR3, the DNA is TGTGCCACCTCGGAGGGTCAGCCCCAGCATTTT.

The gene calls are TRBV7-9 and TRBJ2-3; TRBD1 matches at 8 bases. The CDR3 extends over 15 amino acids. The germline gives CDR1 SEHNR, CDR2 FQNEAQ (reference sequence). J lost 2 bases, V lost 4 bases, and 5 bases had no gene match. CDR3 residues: CASSSRDRFTDTQYF. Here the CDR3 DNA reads TGTGCCAGCAGCTCCCGGGACAGGTTCACAGATACGCAGTATTTT.